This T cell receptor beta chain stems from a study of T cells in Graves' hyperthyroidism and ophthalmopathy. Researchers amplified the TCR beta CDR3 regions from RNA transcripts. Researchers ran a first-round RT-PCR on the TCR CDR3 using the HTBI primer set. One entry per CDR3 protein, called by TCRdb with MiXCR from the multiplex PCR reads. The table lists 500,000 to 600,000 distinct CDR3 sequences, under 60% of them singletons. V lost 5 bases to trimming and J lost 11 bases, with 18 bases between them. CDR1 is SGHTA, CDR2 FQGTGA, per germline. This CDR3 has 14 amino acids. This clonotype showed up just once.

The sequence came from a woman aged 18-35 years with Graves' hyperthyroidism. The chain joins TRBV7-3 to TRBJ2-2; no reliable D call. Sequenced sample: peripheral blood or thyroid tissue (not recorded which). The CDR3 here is CASSPDEPYNELFF. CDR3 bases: TGTGCCAGCAGCCCTGATGAGCCCTACAATGAGCTGTTTTTT. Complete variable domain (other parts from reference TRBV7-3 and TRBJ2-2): GAGVSQTPSNKVTEKGKYVELRCDPISGHTALYWYRQSLGQGPEFLIYFQGTGAADDSGLPNDRFFAVRPEGSVSTLKIQRTERGDSAVYLCASSPDEPYNELFFGEGSRLTVL.